This T cell receptor (beta chain) was identified during a study of blood T cell repertoires in COVID-19. From germline, CDR1 is SEHNR and CDR2 FQNEAQ (reference sequence). This CDR3 has 14 residues. The J segment lost 5 bases and the V segment lost 5 bases, leaving 6 bases of the junction unmatched. Authors' processing steps: By means of reference gene primer amplification, nucleated cell counts were estimated. Clones were sequenced by immunoSEQ multiplex PCR, and TCRdb holds only the in-frame ones, with some missing. The D gene and trimming were derived from the DNA, and the V and J assignments and clone size from that table. The sample has some 78,000 clones, about four fifths seen once.

The J gene is TRBJ1-2, the V gene TRBV7-9; TRBD1 agrees at 9 bases. The sequence was collected from a middle-aged man with acute or convalescent COVID-19. Sequences were obtained from peripheral blood. CDR3 loop: CASSQDRGFYGYTF. DNA of the CDR3: TGTGCCAGCAGCCAGGACAGGGGATTTTATGGCTACACCTTC.